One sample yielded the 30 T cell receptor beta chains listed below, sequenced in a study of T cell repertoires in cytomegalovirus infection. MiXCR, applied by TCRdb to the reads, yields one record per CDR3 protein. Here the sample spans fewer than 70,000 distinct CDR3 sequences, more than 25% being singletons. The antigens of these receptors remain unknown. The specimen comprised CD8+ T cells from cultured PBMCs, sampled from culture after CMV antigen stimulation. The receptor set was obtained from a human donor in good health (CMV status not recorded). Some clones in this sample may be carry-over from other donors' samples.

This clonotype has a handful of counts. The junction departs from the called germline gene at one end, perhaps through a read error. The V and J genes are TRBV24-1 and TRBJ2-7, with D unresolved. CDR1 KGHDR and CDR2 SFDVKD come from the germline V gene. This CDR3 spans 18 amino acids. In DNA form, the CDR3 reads TGTGCCACCAGTGTGGCGGCAAGACCCGCCAATGATTCCTGCGAGCAGTACTTC. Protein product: CATSVAARPANDSCEQYF.

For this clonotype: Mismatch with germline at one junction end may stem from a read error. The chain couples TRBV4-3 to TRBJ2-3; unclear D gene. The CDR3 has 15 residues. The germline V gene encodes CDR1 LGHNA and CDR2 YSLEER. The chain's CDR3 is CANSQDRQPTDTQYF. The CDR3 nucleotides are TGCGCCAACAGCCAAGATCGCCAGCCCACAGATACGCAGTATTTT.

CDR3 coding DNA: TGCAGTGCTAGGGGGAGCGAAAGGTTCTACGAGCAGTACTTC. It translates to CSARGSERFYEQYF. This chain joins TRBV20-1 and TRBJ2-7, with a weak D call TRBD2 (5 bases). The CDR3 has 14 amino acids. CDR1 is DFQATT and CDR2 is SNEGSKA in the germline V gene (reference sequence). Deletions cut 3 bases from V and 3 bases from J, with 15 bases between.

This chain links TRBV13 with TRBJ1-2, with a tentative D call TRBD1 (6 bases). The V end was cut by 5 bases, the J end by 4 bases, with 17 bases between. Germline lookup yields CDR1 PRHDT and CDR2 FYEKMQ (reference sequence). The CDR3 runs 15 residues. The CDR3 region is CASSLGAGDLYGYTF. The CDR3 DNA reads TGTGCCAGCAGCCTCGGGGCAGGGGACCTCTATGGCTACACCTTC.

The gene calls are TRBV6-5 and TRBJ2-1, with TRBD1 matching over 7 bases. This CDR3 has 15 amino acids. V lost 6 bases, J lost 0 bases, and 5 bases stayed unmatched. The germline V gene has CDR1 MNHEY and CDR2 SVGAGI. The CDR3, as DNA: TGTGCCAGCAGACGACAGGGAAACTCCTACAATGAGCAGTTCTTC. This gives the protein CASRRQGNSYNEQFF.

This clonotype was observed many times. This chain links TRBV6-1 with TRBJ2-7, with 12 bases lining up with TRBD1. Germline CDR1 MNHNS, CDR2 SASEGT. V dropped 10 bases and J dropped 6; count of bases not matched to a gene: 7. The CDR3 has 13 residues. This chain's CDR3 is CATLGTGGREQYF. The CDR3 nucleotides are TGTGCCACCCTCGGGACAGGGGGCCGCGAGCAGTACTTC.

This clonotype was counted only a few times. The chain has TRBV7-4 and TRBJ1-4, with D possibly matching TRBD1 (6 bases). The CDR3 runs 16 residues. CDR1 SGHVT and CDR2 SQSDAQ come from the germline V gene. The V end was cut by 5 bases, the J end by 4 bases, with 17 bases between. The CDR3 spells CASSQQRTDNNEKLFF. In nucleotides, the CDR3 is TGTGCCAGCAGCCAGCAACGGACAGACAATAATGAAAAACTGTTTTTT.

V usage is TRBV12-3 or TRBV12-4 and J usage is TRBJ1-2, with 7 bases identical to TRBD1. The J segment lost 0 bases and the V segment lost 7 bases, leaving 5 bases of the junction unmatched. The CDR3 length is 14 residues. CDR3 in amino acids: CASTPGQPNYGYTF. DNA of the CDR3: TGTGCCAGCACCCCGGGACAGCCTAACTATGGCTACACCTTC.

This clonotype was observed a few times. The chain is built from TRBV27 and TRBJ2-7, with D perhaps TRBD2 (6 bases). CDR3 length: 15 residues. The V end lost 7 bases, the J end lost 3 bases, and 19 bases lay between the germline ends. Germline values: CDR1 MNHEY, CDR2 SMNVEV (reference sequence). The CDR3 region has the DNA TGTGCCAGCACCGCGACGCGGGGCGGAGGCTACGAGCAGTACTTC. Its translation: CASTATRGGGYEQYF.

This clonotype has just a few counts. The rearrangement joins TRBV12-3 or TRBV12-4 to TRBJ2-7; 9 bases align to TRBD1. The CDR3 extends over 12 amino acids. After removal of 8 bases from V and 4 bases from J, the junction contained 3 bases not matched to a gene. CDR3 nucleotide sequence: TGTGCCAGCGGAGACAGGGGGTACGAGCAGTACTTC. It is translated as CASGDRGYEQYF.

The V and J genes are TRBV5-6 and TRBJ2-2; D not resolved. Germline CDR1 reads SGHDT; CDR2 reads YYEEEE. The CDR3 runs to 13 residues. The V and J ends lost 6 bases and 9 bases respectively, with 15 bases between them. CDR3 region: CASMGRVGRELFF. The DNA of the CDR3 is TGTGCCAGCATGGGAAGGGTCGGCCGGGAGCTGTTTTTT.

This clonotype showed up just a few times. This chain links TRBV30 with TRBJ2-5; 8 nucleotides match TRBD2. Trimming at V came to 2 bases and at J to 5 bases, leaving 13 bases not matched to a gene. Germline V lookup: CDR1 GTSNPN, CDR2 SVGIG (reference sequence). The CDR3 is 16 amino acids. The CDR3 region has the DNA TGTGCCTGGAGTCTCGGACTAGCCCGATCGGCGGAGACCCAGTACTTC. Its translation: CAWSLGLARSAETQYF. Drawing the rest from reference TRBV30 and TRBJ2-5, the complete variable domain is SQTIHQWPATLVQPVGSPLSLECTVEGTSNPNLYWYRQAAGRGLQLLFYSVGIGQISSEVPQNLSASRPQDRQFILSSKKLLLSDSGFYLCAWSLGLARSAETQYFGPGTRLLVL.

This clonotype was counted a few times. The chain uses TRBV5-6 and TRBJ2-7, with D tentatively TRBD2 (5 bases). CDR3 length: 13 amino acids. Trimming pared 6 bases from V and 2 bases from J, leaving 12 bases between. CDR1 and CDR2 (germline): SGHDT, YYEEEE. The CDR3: CASNPDGTYEQYF. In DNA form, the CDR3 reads TGTGCCAGCAACCCGGACGGGACCTACGAGCAGTACTTC.

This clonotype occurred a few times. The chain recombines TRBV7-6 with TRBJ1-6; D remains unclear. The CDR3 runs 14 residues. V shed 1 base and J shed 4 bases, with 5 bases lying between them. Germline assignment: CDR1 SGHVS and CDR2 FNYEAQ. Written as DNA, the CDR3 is TGTGCCAGCAGCTTAGGGAATTATAATTCACCCCTCCACTTT. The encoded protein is CASSLGNYNSPLHF.

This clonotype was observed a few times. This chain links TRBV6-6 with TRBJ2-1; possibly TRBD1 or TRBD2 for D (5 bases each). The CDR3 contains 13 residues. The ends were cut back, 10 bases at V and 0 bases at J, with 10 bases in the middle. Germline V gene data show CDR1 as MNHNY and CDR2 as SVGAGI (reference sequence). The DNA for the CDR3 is TGTGCCACCGCAGGGAGCTCCTACAATGAGCAGTTCTTC. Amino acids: CATAGSSYNEQFF.

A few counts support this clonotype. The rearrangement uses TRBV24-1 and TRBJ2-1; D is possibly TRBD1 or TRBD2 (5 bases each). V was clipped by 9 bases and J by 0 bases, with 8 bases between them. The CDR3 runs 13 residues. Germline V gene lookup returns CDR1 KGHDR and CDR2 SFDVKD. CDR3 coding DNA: TGTGCCACCGGGACCAGCTCCTACAATGAGCAGTTCTTC. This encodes CATGTSSYNEQFF.

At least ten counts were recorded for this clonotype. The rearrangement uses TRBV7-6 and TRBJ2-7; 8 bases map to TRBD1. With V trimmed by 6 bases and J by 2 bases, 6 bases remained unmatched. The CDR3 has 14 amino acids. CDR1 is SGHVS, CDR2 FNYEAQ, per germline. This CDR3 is CASSPGQVTYEQYF. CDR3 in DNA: TGTGCCAGCAGTCCGGGACAGGTCACCTACGAGCAGTACTTC.

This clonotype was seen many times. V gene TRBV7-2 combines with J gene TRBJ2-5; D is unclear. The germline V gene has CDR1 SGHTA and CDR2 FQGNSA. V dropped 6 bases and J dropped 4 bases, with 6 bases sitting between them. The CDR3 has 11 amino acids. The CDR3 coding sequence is TGTGCCAGCAGTTGGAGAGAGACCCAGTACTTC. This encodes CASSWRETQYF.

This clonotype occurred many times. The CDR3, as DNA: TGTGCCAGCAAGGGGTTAGGTGGCAATCAGCCCCAGCATTTT. Protein: CASKGLGGNQPQHF. The rearrangement links TRBV28 to TRBJ1-5; perhaps TRBD1 as D (5 bases). Per germline, CDR1 MDHEN and CDR2 SYDVKM. The CDR3 is made up of 14 amino acids. Trimming took 7 bases from V and 2 from J, leaving 12 bases between them.

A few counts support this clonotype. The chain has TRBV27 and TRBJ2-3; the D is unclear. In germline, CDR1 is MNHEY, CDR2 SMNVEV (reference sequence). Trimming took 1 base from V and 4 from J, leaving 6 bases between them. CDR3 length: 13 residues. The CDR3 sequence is CASSLYAPDTQYF. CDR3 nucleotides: TGTGCCAGCAGTTTATACGCTCCAGATACGCAGTATTTT.

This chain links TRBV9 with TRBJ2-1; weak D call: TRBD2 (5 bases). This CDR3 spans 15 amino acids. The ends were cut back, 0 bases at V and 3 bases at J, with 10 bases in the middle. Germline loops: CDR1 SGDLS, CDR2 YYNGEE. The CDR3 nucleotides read TGTGCCAGCAGCGTAGGGGGAGCCCTCTACAATGAGCAGTTCTTC. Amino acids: CASSVGGALYNEQFF.

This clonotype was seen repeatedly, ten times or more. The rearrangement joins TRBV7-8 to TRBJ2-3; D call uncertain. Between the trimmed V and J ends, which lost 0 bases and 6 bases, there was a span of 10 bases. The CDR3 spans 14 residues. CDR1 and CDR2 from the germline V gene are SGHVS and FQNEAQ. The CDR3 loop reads CASSLAGISDTQYF. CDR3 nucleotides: TGTGCCAGCAGCTTAGCTGGGATCTCCGATACGCAGTATTTT.

For the CDR3, the DNA is TGTGCCAGCTCACCGGGCAGGAAACAGGGCCGCCCGTTCAATGAGCAGTTCTTC. It is translated as CASSPGRKQGRPFNEQFF. V is TRBV18 and J is TRBJ2-1, with a tentative D call TRBD1 (6 bases). Between the trimmed V and J ends, which lost 3 bases and 6 bases, there was a span of 24 bases. There are 18 residues in the CDR3. Germline V gene data show CDR1 as KGHSH and CDR2 as LQKENI. Full variable domain (remainder filled in from reference TRBV18 and TRBJ2-1): NAGVMQNPRHLVRRRGQEARLRCSPMKGHSHVYWYRQLPEEGLKFMVYLQKENIIDESGMPKERFSAEFPKEGPSILRIQQVVRGDSAAYFCASSPGRKQGRPFNEQFFGPGTRLTVL.

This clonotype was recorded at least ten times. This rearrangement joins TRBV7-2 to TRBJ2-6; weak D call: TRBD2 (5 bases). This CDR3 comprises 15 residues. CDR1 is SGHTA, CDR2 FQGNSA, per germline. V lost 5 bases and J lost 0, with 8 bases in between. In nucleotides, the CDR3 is TGTGCCAGCAGCGGACTGTACTCTGGGGCCAACGTCCTGACTTTC. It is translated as CASSGLYSGANVLTF.

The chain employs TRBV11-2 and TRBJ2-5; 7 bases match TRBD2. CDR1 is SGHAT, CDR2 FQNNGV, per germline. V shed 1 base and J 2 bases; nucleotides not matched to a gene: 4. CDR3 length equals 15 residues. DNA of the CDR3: TGTGCCAGCAGCTTAGCTGCTAGCGGACAAGAGACCCAGTACTTC. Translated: CASSLAASGQETQYF.

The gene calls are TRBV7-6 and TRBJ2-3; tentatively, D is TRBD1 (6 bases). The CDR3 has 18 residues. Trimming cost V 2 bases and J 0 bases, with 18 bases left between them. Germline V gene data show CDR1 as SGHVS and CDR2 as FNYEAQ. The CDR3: CASSLSGGVGMSTDTQYF. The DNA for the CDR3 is TGTGCCAGCAGCTTATCTGGGGGCGTCGGGATGAGCACAGATACGCAGTATTTT.

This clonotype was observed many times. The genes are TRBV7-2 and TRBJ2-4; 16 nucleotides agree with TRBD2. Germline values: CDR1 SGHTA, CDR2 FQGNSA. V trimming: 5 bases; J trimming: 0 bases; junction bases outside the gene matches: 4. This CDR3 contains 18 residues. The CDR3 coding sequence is TGTGCCAGCAGCCGGGGACTAGCGGGGGGGCCAGCCAAAAACATTCAGTACTTC. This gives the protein CASSRGLAGGPAKNIQYF.

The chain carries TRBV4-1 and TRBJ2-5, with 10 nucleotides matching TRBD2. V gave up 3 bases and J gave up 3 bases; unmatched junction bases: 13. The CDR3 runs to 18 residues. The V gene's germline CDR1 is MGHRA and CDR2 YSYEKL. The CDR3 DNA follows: TGCGCCAGCAGCCAGTATGACCCCATCCTAGCGGGAGAAGAGACCCAGTACTTC. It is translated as CASSQYDPILAGEETQYF.

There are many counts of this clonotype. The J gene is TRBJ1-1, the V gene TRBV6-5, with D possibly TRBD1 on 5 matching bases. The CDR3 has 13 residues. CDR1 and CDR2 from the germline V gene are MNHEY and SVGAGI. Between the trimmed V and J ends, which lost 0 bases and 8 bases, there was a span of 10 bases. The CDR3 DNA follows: TGTGCCAGCAGTTACTCCCAGGGCGGAGAAGCTTTCTTT. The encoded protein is CASSYSQGGEAFF.

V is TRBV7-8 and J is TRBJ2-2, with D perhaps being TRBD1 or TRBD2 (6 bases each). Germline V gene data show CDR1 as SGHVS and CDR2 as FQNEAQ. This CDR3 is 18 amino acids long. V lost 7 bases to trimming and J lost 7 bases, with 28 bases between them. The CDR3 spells CASIPTPGNGGRDGELFF. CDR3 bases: TGTGCCAGCATCCCCACCCCTGGAAATGGGGGGCGGGACGGGGAGCTGTTTTTT.